These T cell receptor beta chains were read from a single sample in a study of type 1 regulatory T cells. Using its own MiXCR run on the reads, TCRdb lists one record per CDR3 protein. The sample includes over 55,000 distinct CDR3 sequences, 49% of them seen just once. These receptors have no known antigen. Sequenced material: cultured non-Tr1 T cells, either the whole culture or a sorted T cell fraction (not recorded which). The receptors originated from a human donor in good health. Each CDR3 is given with its conserved first and last residue. The D gene is left open where the match is weak. For some rows the clone size is stated as once, few or many, or as a class when expanded; others skip it.

TGTGCCAGCAGCTTAGATGGGAGGACAGATACGCAGTATTTT CASSLDGRTDTQYF - - TRBJ2-3 TRBV7-3
TGCAGTGCTAGACCCCACGTCGGAAACGCCTTGAATGAGCAGTTCTTC CSARPHVGNALNEQFF - - TRBJ2-1 TRBV20-1
TGTGCCAGCAGCTCTAGAACGAGGGAGCTGTTTTTT CASSSRTRELFF once - TRBJ2-2 TRBV9
TGTGCCACCAGCAGAGATACACACCAACAAGAGACCCAGTACTTC CATSRDTHQQETQYF - - TRBJ2-5 TRBV15
TGTGCCAGCAGCCTCGGGTTTGGACCGCTAGCCAAAAACATTCAGTACTTC CASSLGFGPLAKNIQYF - - TRBJ2-4 TRBV7-2
TGTGCCATCAGGACTAGCGGGAGCACAGATACGCAGTATTTT CAIRTSGSTDTQYF - TRBD2 TRBJ2-3 TRBV10-3
TGTGCCAGCAGTCGCGGGGACAGTAACTATGGCTACACCTTC CASSRGDSNYGYTF - TRBD1 TRBJ1-2 TRBV5-4
TGTGCCGCCAGCAGAGCCGGTTATAGCAATCAGCCCCAGCATTTT CAASRAGYSNQPQHF - - TRBJ1-5 TRBV15
TGCAGTGCCGACTCGGCCCCTTTAGCCAAAAACATTCAGTACTTC CSADSAPLAKNIQYF - - TRBJ2-4 TRBV20-1
TGTGCCAGCAGCTTAGGACTGACAGATAAAGCTTTCTTT CASSLGLTDKAFF - - TRBJ1-1 TRBV7-9
TGTGCCAGCAGTCAACAGGGGGCCCTTGGGAATGAGCAGTTCTTC CASSQQGALGNEQFF few TRBD1 TRBJ2-1 TRBV12-3/TRBV12-4
TGTGCCAGCACCCGAGGCAGGGCGAACACTGAAGCTTTCTTT CASTRGRANTEAFF - - TRBJ1-1 TRBV9
TGTGCCAGTAGGGCCTTTGGAGGCAGCTCCATGACCAAAAACATTCAGTACTTC CASRAFGGSSMTKNIQYF - - TRBJ2-4 TRBV19
TGTGCCAGCAGTTTGCCGGGCAGGGGAACAGATACGCAGTATTTT CASSLPGRGTDTQYF few - TRBJ2-3 TRBV27
TGCAGCGTATGGACAGCCGACCCGGTTACATATGGCTACACCTTC CSVWTADPVTYGYTF - - TRBJ1-2 TRBV29-1
TGTGCCAGCAGCCCCGGTGTATCTGGAAACACCATATATTTT CASSPGVSGNTIYF - - TRBJ1-3 TRBV7-2
TGCAGTGCTAGAGATGGGAATCAGGGGTCGGGGCAGTTCTTC CSARDGNQGSGQFF - - TRBJ2-1 TRBV20-1
TGTGCCAGCAGTATGAGCGGGGGGCAAGATACGCAGTATTTT CASSMSGGQDTQYF - TRBD2 TRBJ2-3 TRBV6-1
TGTGCCAGCAGCCTCGGGAGGGGGCGCACAGATACGCAGTATTTT CASSLGRGRTDTQYF few - TRBJ2-3 TRBV7-2
TGTGCCAGCAGCTTATCGCGGACTAGCGGGGGGACCGAGCAGTACTTC CASSLSRTSGGTEQYF - TRBD2 TRBJ2-7 TRBV7-2
TGTGCCAGCAGCCCTTCGGCCACCCCAGGAGATGAGCAGTTCTTC CASSPSATPGDEQFF few - TRBJ2-1 TRBV9
TGTGCCAGCAGTGCCGGACTAGCGGGGGGGCTCTTCGGGTTAAGCTCCTACAATGAGCAGTTCTTC CASSAGLAGGLFGLSSYNEQFF - TRBD2 TRBJ2-1 TRBV27
TGTGCCAGCAGCTTAAACTACGAGCAGTACTTC CASSLNYEQYF few - TRBJ2-7 TRBV5-4
TGCGCCAGCAGCCAAGACTTCGCAGGACAATATGGCTACACCTTC CASSQDFAGQYGYTF - - TRBJ1-2 TRBV4-3
TGTGCCAGCACCGGCTCTAGCACCTACGAGCAGTACTTC CASTGSSTYEQYF once - TRBJ2-7 TRBV11-3
TGTGCCACCAGCAGAGATAGGGGTGCGGAAAAACTGTTTTTT CATSRDRGAEKLFF - - TRBJ1-4 TRBV15
TGCAGCGTTGCCACCACAAAGACCCAGTACTTC CSVATTKTQYF - - TRBJ2-5 TRBV20-1
TGTGCCAGCAGTTCCCCTATCAGAGCAACCTACGAGCAGTACTTC CASSSPIRATYEQYF few - TRBJ2-7 TRBV28
TGTGCCAGCAGCTTAGCTGTTAGCGGGGGGTTGAGCTCCTACAATGAGCAGTTCTTC CASSLAVSGGLSSYNEQFF few TRBD2 TRBJ2-1 TRBV7-6
TGCAGCGTTAAGCCCTCGGGGGGAAACATTCAGTACTTC CSVKPSGGNIQYF - TRBD2 TRBJ2-4 TRBV29-1
TGTGCCAGCAGCCCGGGGGCGGCCGCTCTTAAGGGAGAGACCCAGTACTTC CASSPGAAALKGETQYF few - TRBJ2-5 TRBV11-2